These 15 T cell receptor beta chains came from one sample sequenced in a study of control samples from healthy donors and cancer patients. Method: immunoSEQ multiplex PCR; TCRdb's copy keeps in-frame clones and lacks some. The sample consists of about 130,000 clones, over 85% of them appearing once. What was sequenced was blood. The source is a man aged 30 to 39 in good health.

The chain recombines TRBV27 with TRBJ2-5, with 12 bases aligning to TRBD2. Germline V lookup: CDR1 MNHEY, CDR2 SMNVEV (reference sequence). This CDR3 comprises 19 residues. After removal of 5 bases from V and 4 bases from J, the junction contained 17 bases not matched to a gene. The CDR3: CASSPTASGGGIGGETQYF. The CDR3 nucleotides are TGTGCCAGCAGTCCCACCGCTAGCGGGGGGGGAATAGGTGGAGAGACCCAGTACTTC.

The chain has TRBV5-1 and TRBJ2-1, with D uncertain. V dropped 6 bases and J dropped 8 bases, with 15 bases sitting between them. Germline loops: CDR1 SGHRS, CDR2 YFSETQ. The CDR3 has 13 amino acids. The CDR3 loop reads CASNPLLSYEQFF. The CDR3 coding sequence is TGCGCCAGCAACCCTCTCTTGAGCTATGAGCAGTTCTTC.

The chain joins TRBV5-4 to TRBJ2-1; 8 bases are shared with TRBD2. The CDR3 consists of 15 residues. Per the germline V gene, CDR1 is SGHNT and CDR2 is YYREEE (reference sequence). V shed 2 bases, J shed 1 base, and the junction held 2 bases outside the gene matches. CDR3 sequence (DNA): TGTGCCAGCAGCTTCGGGGGGGCGTCCTACAATGAGCAGTTCTTC. This translates into CASSFGGASYNEQFF.

The chain uses TRBV28 and TRBJ1-5; no reliable D call. CDR3 length equals 15 residues. CDR1 MDHEN and CDR2 SYDVKM come from the germline V gene. V lost 2 bases, J lost 6 bases, and 14 bases lay in between. CDR3 nucleotide sequence: TGTGCCAGCAGTTTAATGACTGGTTCAGGTCAGCCCCAGCATTTT. Residues: CASSLMTGSGQPQHF.

The chain employs TRBV30 and TRBJ1-5, with a weak D call TRBD1 (6 bases). Trimming shortened V by 2 bases and J by 5 bases, and 10 bases separated the two germline ends. Germline loops: CDR1 GTSNPN, CDR2 SVGIG (reference sequence). This CDR3 has 13 amino acids. CDR3: CAWSNRDYQPQHF. The CDR3, as DNA: TGTGCCTGGAGTAACAGGGACTATCAGCCCCAGCATTTT.

The chain joins TRBV5-4 to TRBJ1-2; 8 bases fit TRBD1. Germline V gene lookup returns CDR1 SGHNT and CDR2 YYREEE (reference sequence). This CDR3 is 14 amino acids long. The J segment lost 4 bases and the V segment lost 0 bases, leaving 2 bases of the junction unmatched. CDR3 in DNA: TGTGCCAGCAGCTTGGCGGGACAGGTCTATGGCTACACCTTC. Its translation is CASSLAGQVYGYTF.

The chain is built from TRBV2 and TRBJ2-1, with D tentatively TRBD2 (6 bases). Germline V lookup: CDR1 SNHLY, CDR2 FYNNEI. Trimming took off 1 base at V and 10 bases at J, with 26 bases between the two ends. The CDR3 contains 18 residues. This CDR3 is CASSEGGGSGLFVWEQFF. CDR3 in DNA: TGTGCCAGCAGTGAAGGGGGCGGTTCGGGACTTTTTGTGTGGGAGCAGTTCTTC. The full variable domain, completed using reference TRBV2 and TRBJ2-1, is EPEVTQTPSHQVTQMGQEVILRCVPISNHLYFYWYRQILGQKVEFLVSFYNNEISEKSEIFDDQFSVERPDGSNFTLKIRSTKLEDSAMYFCASSEGGGSGLFVWEQFFGPGTRLTVL.

This chain joins TRBV4-1 and TRBJ1-1; tentative D call: TRBD1 (5 bases). Trimming stripped 4 bases from V and 4 bases from J, with 19 bases between. Germline CDR1 is MGHRA and CDR2 is YSYEKL. The CDR3 totals 16 residues. Here the CDR3 reads CASSPPWGDRGTEAFF. The CDR3 nucleotides read TGCGCCAGCAGCCCTCCATGGGGGGATAGGGGCACTGAAGCTTTCTTT.

This clone turned up a few times. V usage is TRBV10-1 and J usage is TRBJ2-1, with D possibly TRBD2 on 6 matching bases. Trimming stripped 6 bases from V and 4 bases from J, with 22 bases between. Germline assignment: CDR1 WNHNN and CDR2 SYGVQD (reference sequence). The CDR3 is made up of 17 amino acids. CDR3: CASRTRRDSRGYNEQFF. The CDR3 DNA sequence: TGCGCCAGCAGGACAAGACGGGACTCAAGGGGATACAATGAGCAGTTCTTC.

The CDR3 loop reads CASSQSALAGLGEQFF. Here the CDR3 DNA reads TGCGCCAGCAGTCAATCGGCGCTAGCGGGGCTCGGGGAGCAGTTCTTC. The chain couples TRBV23-1 to TRBJ2-1, with 9 bases lining up with TRBD2. TRBV23-1 is annotated as an ORF whose role is uncertain. V was pared by 0 bases and J by 10 bases, with 10 bases of the junction left unmatched. CDR3 length: 16 residues.

V gene TRBV28 combines with J gene TRBJ1-3, with 7 bases lining up with TRBD1. CDR1 MDHEN and CDR2 SYDVKM come from the germline V gene. The V and J ends lost 5 bases and 7 bases, in that order; junction bases with no gene match: 14. This CDR3 is built from 16 residues. This chain's CDR3 is CASSLNVQGTRNTIYF. CDR3 nucleotides: TGTGCCAGCAGTCTAAACGTACAGGGGACTCGGAACACCATATATTTT.

The genes are TRBV2 and TRBJ1-6; D possibly corresponds to TRBD1 (5 bases). This CDR3 has 15 amino acids. Germline CDR1 is SNHLY and CDR2 is FYNNEI. Trimming pared 3 bases from V and 2 bases from J, leaving 8 bases between. The CDR3 is CASSERGTYNSPLHF. The DNA for the CDR3 is TGTGCCAGCAGTGAGAGGGGCACCTATAATTCACCCCTCCACTTT. Based on the CDR3 plus reference TRBV2 and TRBJ1-6, the full variable domain is EPEVTQTPSHQVTQMGQEVILRCVPISNHLYFYWYRQILGQKVEFLVSFYNNEISEKSEIFDDQFSVERPDGSNFTLKIRSTKLEDSAMYFCASSERGTYNSPLHFGNGTRLTVT.

J is TRBJ2-3 and V is TRBV18; no reliable D call. Trimming took off 3 bases at V and 0 bases at J, with 13 bases between the two ends. CDR1 is KGHSH and CDR2 is LQKENI in the germline V gene. CDR3 size: 16 residues. The CDR3 region has the DNA TGTGCCAGCTCACCTCTGGACGTCTCTAGCACAGATACGCAGTATTTT. It yields the protein CASSPLDVSSTDTQYF.

This clone was counted once. The chain carries TRBV18 and TRBJ1-2; D is uncertain. The CDR3 spans 12 residues. Germline CDR1 and CDR2: KGHSH and LQKENI. Trimming took off 3 bases at V and 7 bases at J, with 9 bases between the two ends. The CDR3 loop reads CASSPTRFGYTF. Written as DNA, the CDR3 is TGTGCCAGCTCACCGACGAGGTTTGGCTACACCTTC.

The genes are TRBV28 and TRBJ2-1; 9 positions agree with TRBD2. This CDR3 is built from 13 residues. Unmatched junction bases numbered 4, after V lost 5 bases and J lost 8 bases. Germline V gene lookup returns CDR1 MDHEN and CDR2 SYDVKM. CDR3 bases: TGTGCCAGCAGTGAGGGACTAGCTTATGAGCAGTTCTTC. Translation: CASSEGLAYEQFF.